This T cell receptor beta chain was found in a study of graft-versus-host responses after intestinal transplantation (dated by TCRdb to the early 2020s). For the wider study: Multivisceral, liver-intestinal, or isolated intestinal transplants were received by the recipients. Every recipient was given anti-thymocyte globulin induction, then maintenance tacrolimus and steroids for around three years. After intestinal transplantation, graft-versus-host and host-versus-graft alloreactive T cell clones were followed in the graft, circulation and bone marrow using bulk TCR-beta CDR3 sequencing. Alloreactive clones were identified by sequencing pre-transplant mixed lymphocyte reaction products and comparing them with unstimulated pre-transplant donor and recipient T cells. Of the 20 to 25 intestinal transplant recipients enrolled in the cohort, one of whom was a retransplant, 3 patients without pretransplant specimens were excluded. A peak of at least 4% donor T cells among recipient peripheral blood mononuclear cells was the definition used for donor T cell macrochimerism. Rather than going through the commercial service, samples from a few later patients were sequenced in-house on an Illumina MiSeq and processed with MiXCR.

In regard to this clone: The clone's antigen remains unknown. No base quality information exists; no much larger clone differs at one position.

Results and caveats for the whole study, not just this receptor: Conclusions were limited by the relatively low number and heterogeneity of intestinal transplant patients. Early after transplant, peak levels of circulating GvH clones were found to be associated with declines in HvG clones. In patients with donor T cell macrochimerism, the allografts had high GvH to HvG T cell clonal ratios. GvH clones were detected in recipient bone marrow, and some appeared earlier in ileal mucosa or blood, consistent with an intestinal mucosal origin.

Library construction relied on the immunoSEQ multiplex PCR assay. For most patients, high-throughput TCR-beta CDR3 sequencing of genomic DNA was performed by Adaptive Biotechnologies. For the original study's pipeline: Adaptive's ImmunoSEQ software supplied the TCR sequencing data for 18 patients, while MiXCR and VDJtools were used to process a few other patients. CDR3 nucleotide sequences shared between donor and recipient were removed because the origin of such sequences could not be assigned. To be classed as alloreactive, a clone needed at least 2-fold expansion over unstimulated cells and a minimum CFSE-low frequency of 0.002% (template counts) or 0.001% (read counts). Clones detected in sequenced pre-transplant spleen, lymph node, or MLR CFSE-low populations of the donor or recipient were defined as mappable. The cumulative frequency of alloreactive clones was calculated as a percentage of all sequences, weighted by copy number. Here the immuneACCESS table is served through TCRdb, limited to in-frame sequences with V and J called. Missing clones are a known gap in these copies; in checked studies unresolved V genes cover under half, and the rest lacks a known reason. V, J and clone size were drawn from that table, and D and trimming were deduced from the DNA. The sample records around 9,900 clones, approximately 94% of which are singletons. Approximately 2% of the sample is taken by the ten largest.

In the first month after transplant, blood samples were collected up to 4 times, and after that at least monthly when available. This clonotype was sampled from a human patient who received an intestinal transplant, so some T cells may come from the graft donor. The source was PBMCs, collected 8 days after intestinal transplant.

The CDR3 here reads CASRSGRGLSYEQYF. The DNA sequence is TGTGCCAGCAGGTCGGGGCGGGGGCTGTCCTACGAGCAGTACTTC. The chain is made from TRBV11-1 and TRBJ2-7, with TRBD2 as a weak D call on 7 bases. V is reduced by 6 bases and J by 1 base, leaving a spacing of 16 bases between them. The CDR3 contains 15 residues, cysteine and phenylalanine counted. The retained sequence is limited to the CDR3, 45 bases, with the frame set at the first base. The germline V gene (reference sequence) yields SGHAT for CDR1 and FQDESV for CDR2.